These 4 T cell receptor beta chains were all obtained from the same sample, sequenced in a study of T cell changes during pregnancy in multiple sclerosis. Some clones are missing from TCRdb's copy, which holds only in-frame ones; the method was immunoSEQ multiplex PCR. This sample has about 23,000 clones; 87% occur once, and the top ten carry approximately 8%. The sample was CD8+ T cells from peripheral blood mononuclear cells, taken after pregnancy. The receptors originated from a female donor with multiple sclerosis, enrolled in a pregnancy study.

J is TRBJ1-1 and V is TRBV10-2, with D perhaps TRBD1 (6 bases). Germline loops: CDR1 WSHSY, CDR2 SAAADI. V lost 1 base to trimming and J lost 3 bases, with 9 bases between them. This CDR3 has 14 residues. The DNA of the CDR3 is TGCGCCAGCAGTGAGTATCCAGGGGACACTGAAGCTTTCTTT. This gives the protein CASSEYPGDTEAFF.

The V gene is TRBV9, the J gene TRBJ2-2; no clear D. Germline loops: CDR1 SGDLS, CDR2 YYNGEE. V shed 3 bases and J shed 2 bases, with 14 bases lying between them. The CDR3 length is 16 residues. CDR3 nucleotides: TGTGCCAGCAGCGCTTGGGCCAGGCCCAACACCGGGGAGCTGTTTTTT. Amino acids: CASSAWARPNTGELFF.

This sequence joins TRBV4-1 and TRBJ2-7; D perhaps matches TRBD1 (6 bases). Germline loops: CDR1 MGHRA, CDR2 YSYEKL. Trimming removed 4 bases from V and 4 bases from J, with 17 bases in between. The CDR3 is made up of 15 amino acids. CDR3 DNA sequence: TGCGCCAGCAGCCCGACCTCGGGACAATATTACGAGCAGTACTTC. Residues: CASSPTSGQYYEQYF.

The CDR3 region has the DNA TGCGCCAGCAGCTTAGGGACTAGCGGGAGGGCACGAGAGACCCAGTACTTC. Translating gives CASSLGTSGRARETQYF. V is TRBV5-1 and J is TRBJ2-5; 16 positions agree with TRBD2. Unmatched junction bases numbered 5, after V lost 2 bases and J lost 4 bases. The length of the CDR3 is 17 residues. The V gene's germline CDR1 is SGHRS and CDR2 YFSETQ.